The next 18 T cell receptor beta chains were all read from a single sample in a study of blood T cell repertoires in COVID-19 (dated by TCRdb to the early 2020s). Library preparation employed the immunoSEQ multiplex PCR assay. Entries here come from immuneACCESS through TCRdb and include only in-frame sequences with V and J called. Some clones fail to appear in such tables; in the studies checked, an unresolved V gene covers under half of the shortfall, and the cause of the remainder is unknown. The sample table holds under 250,000 clones, of which over 80% were seen once. The ten largest clones add up to 3.7% of the sample. The sequenced sample was PBMCs or T cells enriched from blood (not recorded which). The source of these receptors is a woman aged 25 to 39 who had been exposed to COVID-19.

The count of this clone is one. The rearrangement links TRBV14 to TRBJ2-1, with 9 bases identical to TRBD2. The CDR3 is made up of 14 amino acids. From germline, CDR1 is SGHDN and CDR2 FVKESK. J was trimmed by 9 bases and V by 5 bases; bases with no gene match: 8. This chain's CDR3 is CASSWAGGPREQFF. CDR3 sequence (DNA): TGTGCCAGCAGCTGGGCGGGAGGGCCTCGTGAGCAGTTCTTC.

The sample holds a few counts of this clone. The chain joins TRBV10-1 to TRBJ2-2; D is unclear. Trimming cost V 4 bases and J 2 bases, with 11 bases left between them. The CDR3 extends over 15 amino acids. CDR1 and CDR2 (germline): WNHNN, SYGVQD (reference sequence). Here the CDR3 reads CASSAETHNTGELFF. The DNA for the CDR3 is TGCGCCAGCAGTGCCGAGACTCATAACACCGGGGAGCTGTTTTTT.

The rearrangement uses TRBV2 and TRBJ1-2; D perhaps matches TRBD1 (6 bases). The CDR3 is made up of 16 amino acids. V was clipped by 4 bases and J by 7 bases, with 22 bases between them. Germline V CDR1 and CDR2: SNHLY, FYNNEI. For the CDR3, the DNA is TGTGCCAGCAGTGCGGACAGCCCTGCAGGGTTTTCTGGCTACACCTTC. Its protein product is CASSADSPAGFSGYTF.

This rearrangement joins TRBV5-1 to TRBJ2-3; 15 positions match TRBD2. Germline CDR1 SGHRS, CDR2 YFSETQ. The V and J ends lost 0 bases and 4 bases, in that order; junction bases with no gene match: 9. The CDR3 covers 19 residues. CDR3 in DNA: TGCGCCAGCAGCTTGGCGGGGACTAGCGGGAGGTCCCGGGCAGATACGCAGTATTTT. This encodes CASSLAGTSGRSRADTQYF.

The chain is built from TRBV6-5 and TRBJ2-7; the D gene is possibly TRBD2 (5 bases). This CDR3 region has 14 residues. Trimming pared 7 bases from V and 2 bases from J, leaving 15 bases between. Germline V gene lookup returns CDR1 MNHEY and CDR2 SVGAGI. The CDR3 coding sequence is TGTGCCAGCACTCTGAGGGTCGGAACCTACGAGCAGTACTTC. Its protein is CASTLRVGTYEQYF.

The chain has TRBV6-5 and TRBJ1-2, with TRBD1 matching over 7 bases. This CDR3 has 15 residues. J was trimmed by 2 bases and V by 6 bases; bases with no gene match: 9. CDR1 and CDR2 from the germline V gene are MNHEY and SVGAGI. CDR3 residues: CASRPDSTGNYGYTF. Written as DNA, the CDR3 is TGTGCCAGCAGACCTGACTCGACAGGGAACTATGGCTACACCTTC.

This chain uses TRBV28 with TRBJ2-2; TRBD1 agrees at 7 bases. The V gene end was trimmed by 6 bases and the J gene end by 4 bases; junction bases not matched to a gene: 14. CDR3 size: 17 residues. The V gene's germline CDR1 is MDHEN and CDR2 SYDVKM. In nucleotides, the CDR3 is TGTGCCAGCAGCCATCTCAGAGGATCAGGGGGCACCGGGGAGCTGTTTTTT. This translates into CASSHLRGSGGTGELFF.

The CDR3 region is CSVERHQNTEAFF. The CDR3 DNA sequence: TGCAGCGTTGAAAGACACCAGAACACTGAAGCTTTCTTT. The rearrangement links TRBV29-1 to TRBJ1-1; D gene uncertain. Trimming cost V 2 bases and J 1 base, with 8 bases left between them. The germline V gene has CDR1 SQVTM and CDR2 ANQGSEA. The CDR3 sequence is 13 residues long. The full variable domain, completed using reference TRBV29-1 and TRBJ1-1, is SAVISQKPSRDICQRGTSLTIQCQVDSQVTMMFWYRQQPGQSLTLIATANQGSEATYESGFVIDKFPISRPNLTFSTLTVSNMSPEDSSIYLCSVERHQNTEAFFGQGTRLTVV.

This clone was detected only once. V and J are TRBV30 and TRBJ2-7; D unresolved. The germline gives CDR1 GTSNPN, CDR2 SVGIG (reference sequence). The germline V and J ends were trimmed by 4 bases and 2 bases, with 9 bases remaining between them. There are 12 residues in the CDR3. This CDR3 is CAWTAATYEQYF. Here the CDR3 DNA reads TGTGCCTGGACGGCAGCGACCTACGAGCAGTACTTC.

The chain has TRBV28 and TRBJ2-1; D is perhaps TRBD2 (6 bases). The CDR3 spans 14 residues. Germline assignment: CDR1 MDHEN and CDR2 SYDVKM. Trimming pared 3 bases from V and 7 bases from J, leaving 13 bases between. The CDR3 reads CASSFDRLDNEQFF. DNA of the CDR3: TGTGCCAGCAGTTTCGATCGACTAGATAATGAGCAGTTCTTC.

This CDR3 reads CASSLVGTYEQYF. The CDR3 DNA sequence: TGCGCCAGCAGCTTGGTCGGGACCTACGAGCAGTACTTC. The chain employs TRBV5-1 and TRBJ2-7; D perhaps matches TRBD2 (5 bases). The CDR3 runs to 13 residues. Deletions cut 0 bases from V and 2 bases from J, with 6 bases between. Per germline, CDR1 SGHRS and CDR2 YFSETQ.

The J gene is TRBJ2-5, the V gene TRBV4-1, with 9 bases matching TRBD2. Trimming took 4 bases from V and 5 from J; bases not matched to a gene: 5. The CDR3 spans 14 residues. The germline V gene encodes CDR1 MGHRA and CDR2 YSYEKL. CDR3 sequence (DNA): TGCGCCAGCAGCCGCCGGACTAGCGAGGAGACCCAGTACTTC. Its protein is CASSRRTSEETQYF.

The genes are TRBV7-3 and TRBJ2-1; the match to TRBD1 covers 10 bases. This CDR3 has 14 residues. Germline values: CDR1 SGHTA, CDR2 FQGTGA. The V and J ends lost 8 bases and 5 bases, in that order; junction bases with no gene match: 6. CDR3 nucleotide sequence: TGTGCCAGCGCGACAGGGGGCGGGAACAATGAGCAGTTCTTC. Its protein is CASATGGGNNEQFF.

The J gene is TRBJ2-5, the V gene TRBV5-5; weak D call: TRBD2 (6 bases). CDR1 and CDR2 from the germline V gene are SGHKS and YYEKEE (reference sequence). The CDR3 covers 17 residues. Trimming removed 4 bases from V and 8 bases from J, with 27 bases in between. The CDR3 sequence: CASSPTPRDWARVTQYF. The CDR3 DNA reads TGTGCCAGCAGCCCGACCCCCCGGGACTGGGCGAGGGTCACCCAGTACTTC.

In this sample, this clone turned up a few times. J is TRBJ1-1 and V is TRBV5-1, with 10 bases matching TRBD1. CDR3 length equals 13 residues. Germline assignment: CDR1 SGHRS and CDR2 YFSETQ. J lost 11 bases, V lost 4 bases, and 8 bases had no gene match. CDR3 residues: CASSVDGTGDAFF. The CDR3, as DNA: TGCGCCAGCAGCGTTGATGGGACAGGGGATGCTTTCTTT.

This chain connects TRBV27 to TRBJ2-7, with 12 bases aligning to TRBD1. Germline lookup yields CDR1 MNHEY and CDR2 SMNVEV (reference sequence). The CDR3 spans 14 residues. With V trimmed by 2 bases and J by 6 bases, 2 bases remained unmatched. CDR3 bases: TGTGCCAGCAGTTTAGGGACAGGGGGCAGCGAGCAGTACTTC. Residues: CASSLGTGGSEQYF.

J is TRBJ2-1 and V is TRBV7-9, with 13 bases that match TRBD2. CDR1 and CDR2 (germline): SEHNR, FQNEAQ (reference sequence). With V trimmed by 5 bases and J by 0 bases, 7 bases remained unmatched. This CDR3 spans 18 amino acids. The CDR3, as DNA: TGTGCCAGCAGCCCCGGGACTAGCGGGATTAGCTCCTACAATGAGCAGTTCTTC. Its translation is CASSPGTSGISSYNEQFF.

The V call is TRBV15, the J call TRBJ2-4, with D possibly being TRBD1 (6 bases). In germline, CDR1 is LNHNV, CDR2 YYDKDF (reference sequence). The CDR3 has 16 residues. V shed 5 bases and J shed 0 bases, with 14 bases lying between them. Here the CDR3 reads CATSHRDTLAKNIQYF. The CDR3 coding sequence is TGTGCCACCAGCCACCGGGACACGCTAGCCAAAAACATTCAGTACTTC.